The 31 T cell receptor beta chains below come from one sample, sequenced in a study of blood T cell repertoires in COVID-19. Clones were read by immunoSEQ multiplex PCR, and TCRdb kept only the in-frame ones, dropping some. The data hold 190,000 or so clones, with just under 80% observed a single time. Sequencing was done on a sample of peripheral blood. These receptors were collected from a woman aged 80 or older with active or convalescent COVID-19.

This clone was counted a single time. This chain joins TRBV6-5 and TRBJ1-4; D is unresolved. The CDR3 length is 14 residues. Germline V gene sequence: CDR1 MNHEY, CDR2 SVGAGI. V dropped 0 bases and J dropped 10 bases, with 12 bases sitting between them. As DNA, the CDR3 is TGTGCCAGCAGTTACTCGAATGCGCGGGGAAAACTGTTTTTT. As protein: CASSYSNARGKLFF.

The V call is TRBV5-1, the J call TRBJ2-1, with 9 bases fitting TRBD2. This CDR3 region has 16 residues. From germline, CDR1 is SGHRS and CDR2 YFSETQ. The trim removed 4 bases at V and 9 bases at J, leaving 14 bases unmatched. The DNA of the CDR3 is TGCGCCAGCAGCGATGGGACTAGCACTGGGGTCTTTGAGCAGTTCTTC. This encodes CASSDGTSTGVFEQFF.

The V call is TRBV2, the J call TRBJ2-5, with D perhaps matching TRBD2 (5 bases). Germline-derived CDR1 and CDR2 are SNHLY and FYNNEI. Trimming took off 5 bases at V and 4 bases at J, with 11 bases between the two ends. The CDR3 consists of 13 residues. CDR3 nucleotide sequence: TGTGCCAGCAGTCTTACCCGGGGAGAGACCCAGTACTTC. This translates into CASSLTRGETQYF. The full variable domain, with the rest looked up from reference TRBV2 and TRBJ2-5, is EPEVTQTPSHQVTQMGQEVILRCVPISNHLYFYWYRQILGQKVEFLVSFYNNEISEKSEIFDDQFSVERPDGSNFTLKIRSTKLEDSAMYFCASSLTRGETQYFGPGTRLLVL.

The chain is built from TRBV19 and TRBJ1-2; the D gene is possibly TRBD1 (5 bases). Germline V lookup: CDR1 LNHDA, CDR2 SQIVND (reference sequence). The germline V and J ends were trimmed by 5 bases and 5 bases, with 18 bases remaining between them. The CDR3 has 15 residues. In DNA form, the CDR3 reads TGTGCCAGTAGTTCGACAGCCCTGCGGGGATATGGCTACACCTTC. Translation gives CASSSTALRGYGYTF.

The rearrangement joins TRBV24-1 to TRBJ1-4, with 11 bases identical to TRBD1. From germline, CDR1 is KGHDR and CDR2 SFDVKD. V shed 3 bases, J shed 5 bases, and the junction held 1 base outside the gene matches. The CDR3 totals 15 residues. The DNA of the CDR3 is TGTGCCACCAGTGATGGGACAGGGGGAAATGAAAAACTGTTTTTT. Amino acids: CATSDGTGGNEKLFF.

J is TRBJ1-4 and V is TRBV28, with a weak D call TRBD1 (6 bases). The length of the CDR3 is 13 residues. Trimming removed 10 bases from V and 3 bases from J, with 12 bases in between. Germline CDR1 reads MDHEN; CDR2 reads SYDVKM. CDR3 sequence: CAIGAGANEKLFF. The CDR3 nucleotides read TGTGCCATAGGGGCAGGGGCTAATGAAAAACTGTTTTTT.

DNA for the CDR3: TGTGCCAGCAGCAGAGCAGGGGGCGCTGGGGCCAACGTCCTGACTTTC. This translates into CASSRAGGAGANVLTF. The J gene is TRBJ2-6, the V gene TRBV7-8, with 8 bases that match TRBD1. In germline, CDR1 is SGHVS, CDR2 FQNEAQ. J lost 2 bases, V lost 5 bases, and 5 bases had no gene match. The CDR3 has 16 residues.

CDR3 in DNA: TGTGCCAGCAGTTCGAGGATGAACACTGAAGCTTTCTTT. It encodes CASSSRMNTEAFF. The rearrangement links TRBV28 to TRBJ1-1, with D hard to call. Germline loops: CDR1 MDHEN, CDR2 SYDVKM. This CDR3 has 13 amino acids. Deletions cut 4 bases from V and 0 bases from J, with 6 bases between.

The sample holds one count of this clone. The CDR3 DNA reads TGTGCCAGCAGACAGAGTGGAACCCACATGAACACTGAAGCTTTCTTT. This codes for CASRQSGTHMNTEAFF. This chain uses TRBV5-4 with TRBJ1-1, with unresolved D. CDR3 length: 16 residues. The germline CDR1 and CDR2 sequences are SGHNT and YYREEE (reference sequence). Trimming shortened V by 5 bases and J by 0 bases, and 17 bases separated the two germline ends.

The chain is built from TRBV28 and TRBJ2-2; TRBD1 might be the D (5 bases). The germline gives CDR1 MDHEN, CDR2 SYDVKM. V was pared by 6 bases and J by 1 base, with 9 bases between. This CDR3 contains 14 residues. CDR3 coding DNA: TGTGCCAGCAGCCCAAGGGGGAACACCGGGGAGCTGTTTTTT. Protein sequence: CASSPRGNTGELFF. The full variable domain, rest sourced from reference TRBV28 and TRBJ2-2, is DVKVTQSSRYLVKRTGEKVFLECVQDMDHENMFWYRQDPGLGLRLIYFSYDVKMKEKGDIPEGYSVSREKKERFSLILESASTNQTSMYLCASSPRGNTGELFFGEGSRLTVL.

As to this clone: Distinct nucleotide sequences in the sample also encode this CDR3. CDR3 amino acids: CASSSFYTEAFF. The CDR3 nucleotides read TGTGCCAGCAGTTCCTTCTACACTGAAGCTTTCTTT. The chain links TRBV28 to TRBJ1-1; D gene uncertain. This CDR3 is built from 12 residues. The V end was cut by 4 bases, the J end by 3 bases, with 6 bases between. Germline CDR1 is MDHEN and CDR2 is SYDVKM.

The chain couples TRBV7-8 to TRBJ1-2; D gene ambiguous. There are 13 residues in the CDR3. Deletions cut 1 base from V and 3 bases from J, with 6 bases between. Germline V gene sequence: CDR1 SGHVS, CDR2 FQNEAQ. The CDR3 sequence: CASSLDQDYGYTF. CDR3 sequence (DNA): TGTGCCAGCAGCTTAGATCAGGACTATGGCTACACCTTC.

The chain recombines TRBV30 with TRBJ1-6; weak D call: TRBD1 (6 bases). Germline V lookup: CDR1 GTSNPN, CDR2 SVGIG (reference sequence). The CDR3 loop spans 14 amino acids. V lost 2 bases and J 5 bases, leaving 10 bases between the germline ends. CDR3 amino acids: CAWSTQGHNSPLHF. CDR3 nucleotides: TGTGCCTGGAGTACACAGGGCCATAATTCACCCCTCCACTTT.

This clone appeared once. The genes are TRBV5-1 and TRBJ1-4; D ambiguous. The V end lost 4 bases, the J end lost 4 bases, and 11 bases lay between the germline ends. The germline V gene encodes CDR1 SGHRS and CDR2 YFSETQ. This CDR3 comprises 14 residues. CDR3 in amino acids: CASSMTGSNEKLFF. The CDR3 region has the DNA TGCGCCAGCAGCATGACGGGGAGTAATGAAAAACTGTTTTTT.

V gene TRBV5-1 combines with J gene TRBJ2-3; 10 bases fit TRBD2. V shed 2 bases, J shed 0 bases, and the junction held 6 bases outside the gene matches. In germline, CDR1 is SGHRS, CDR2 YFSETQ. This CDR3 has 17 amino acids. In nucleotides, the CDR3 is TGCGCCAGCAGCTTAGGACTAGCGGTTACTAGCACAGATACGCAGTATTTT. Amino acids: CASSLGLAVTSTDTQYF.

This chain connects TRBV2 to TRBJ2-2; D remains unclear. The CDR3 consists of 13 residues. Per germline, CDR1 SNHLY and CDR2 FYNNEI. V was trimmed by 1 base and J by 7 bases, leaving 7 bases between them. CDR3: CASSEVRSGELFF. The CDR3 DNA sequence: TGTGCCAGCAGTGAAGTTCGGAGCGGGGAGCTGTTTTTT.

The chain joins TRBV5-1 to TRBJ2-7, with a weak D call TRBD1 (9 bases). Germline V gives CDR1 SGHRS, CDR2 YFSETQ. This CDR3 comprises 15 residues. With 4 bases removed from V and 3 bases from J, the gap between germline ends came to 17 bases. The CDR3: CASSPGGTGNYEQYF. The CDR3 coding sequence is TGCGCCAGCAGCCCGGGAGGGACAGGGAACTACGAGCAGTACTTC.

The chain joins TRBV24-1 to TRBJ2-1; TRBD1 is a possible D gene (6 bases). Trimming left V 9 bases short and J 2 bases short, with 16 bases between. The germline V gene has CDR1 KGHDR and CDR2 SFDVKD. The CDR3 contains 15 residues. CDR3 protein: CATEPGTQAYNEQFF. The CDR3 DNA reads as TGTGCCACCGAACCCGGGACACAAGCCTACAATGAGCAGTTCTTC.

The genes are TRBV27 and TRBJ2-2, with 7 bases that match TRBD2. The junction had 5 bases not matched to a gene; V was cut back by 0 bases and J by 1 base. Germline lookup yields CDR1 MNHEY and CDR2 SMNVEV (reference sequence). CDR3 length: 17 residues. The CDR3 spells CASSLSWLAVNTGELFF. CDR3 nucleotides: TGTGCCAGCAGTTTATCGTGGCTAGCGGTGAACACCGGGGAGCTGTTTTTT.

The genes are TRBV6-5 and TRBJ2-7; D gene uncertain. V was pared by 0 bases and J by 2 bases, with 8 bases between. The CDR3 runs 14 residues. CDR1 MNHEY and CDR2 SVGAGI come from the germline V gene. DNA for the CDR3: TGTGCCAGCAGTTACTCTCCCTTAGCCTACGAGCAGTACTTC. Translated, it gives CASSYSPLAYEQYF.

This clone came up a few times. The rearrangement links TRBV7-8 to TRBJ2-3; a weak D match, TRBD2 (6 bases). With 4 bases removed from V and 2 bases from J, the gap between germline ends came to 13 bases. There are 15 residues in the CDR3. Germline V gene data show CDR1 as SGHVS and CDR2 as FQNEAQ. CDR3 in DNA: TGTGCCAGCAGCTCGACTAGGGGAAACACAGATACGCAGTATTTT. This sequence encodes CASSSTRGNTDTQYF.

The genes are TRBV5-1 and TRBJ2-7, with 11 bases aligning to TRBD2. This CDR3 has 15 amino acids. V lost 5 bases, J lost 3 bases, and 7 bases stayed unmatched. Germline lookup yields CDR1 SGHRS and CDR2 YFSETQ. The CDR3 nucleotides read TGCGCCAGCAGACCCTCTAGCGGGGGGTTCTACGAGCAGTACTTC. This encodes CASRPSSGGFYEQYF.

The CDR3 DNA follows: TGTGCCAGCAGGGAACAATACAGGGGGAATAACTATGGCTACACCTTC. It encodes CASREQYRGNNYGYTF. This chain links TRBV6-1 with TRBJ1-2; TRBD1 matches at 8 bases. J lost 1 base, V lost 6 bases, and 10 bases had no gene match. The V gene's germline CDR1 is MNHNS and CDR2 SASEGT. The CDR3 sequence is 16 residues long.

This clone was counted once. The rearrangement uses TRBV5-6 and TRBJ1-5, with D unclear. This CDR3 has 14 residues. The V gene's germline CDR1 is SGHDT and CDR2 YYEEEE. Trimming removed 0 bases at V and 1 base at J, with 5 bases between. The CDR3 DNA is TGTGCCAGCAGCTTGGGGAGAAGCAATCAGCCCCAGCATTTT. It translates to CASSLGRSNQPQHF.

The J gene is TRBJ2-1, the V gene TRBV19, with a weak D call TRBD1 (5 bases). V was trimmed by 7 bases and J by 4 bases, leaving 8 bases between them. The CDR3 is made up of 12 amino acids. The V gene's germline CDR1 is LNHDA and CDR2 SQIVND (reference sequence). CDR3 DNA sequence: TGTGCCAGTAAGCAGGGATACAATGAGCAGTTCTTC. Protein: CASKQGYNEQFF.

The chain couples TRBV24-1 to TRBJ2-4, with 15 nucleotides matching TRBD2. The CDR3 is 18 amino acids. The V gene's germline CDR1 is KGHDR and CDR2 SFDVKD. J lost 5 bases, V lost 2 bases, and 6 bases had no gene match. The CDR3 is CATSDSRGLAGGQNIQYF. The CDR3 bases are TGTGCCACCAGTGATTCCCGAGGACTAGCGGGGGGGCAAAACATTCAGTACTTC.

V usage is TRBV2 and J usage is TRBJ1-5; a weak D match, TRBD1 (5 bases). From germline, CDR1 is SNHLY and CDR2 FYNNEI. The CDR3 is 15 residues long. The CDR3 sequence: CHSGRDLYSNQPQHF. The CDR3 nucleotides are TGTCACTCTGGCAGGGATTTATATAGCAATCAGCCCCAGCATTTT. The complete variable domain, with remaining parts taken from reference TRBV2 and TRBJ1-5, reads EPEVTQTPSHQVTQMGQEVILRCVPISNHLYFYWYRQILGQKVEFLVSFYNNEISEKSEIFDDQFSVERPDGSNFTLKIRSTKLEDSAMYFCHSGRDLYSNQPQHFGDGTRLSIL.

V usage is TRBV19 and J usage is TRBJ2-7, with 7 positions matching TRBD1. The CDR3 is 14 amino acids. CDR1 and CDR2 from the germline V gene are LNHDA and SQIVND (reference sequence). V lost 5 bases, J lost 0 bases, and 4 bases stayed unmatched. CDR3 coding DNA: TGTGCCAGTAGTTGGGGACAGAACTCCTACGAGCAGTACTTC. It is translated as CASSWGQNSYEQYF. Drawing the rest from reference TRBV19 and TRBJ2-7, the complete variable domain is DGGITQSPKYLFRKEGQNVTLSCEQNLNHDAMYWYRQDPGQGLRLIYYSQIVNDFQKGDIAEGYSVSREKKESFPLTVTSAQKNPTAFYLCASSWGQNSYEQYFGPGTRLTVT.

The chain links TRBV29-1 to TRBJ2-3; 7 nucleotides align to TRBD1. Trimming at V came to 2 bases and at J to 1 base, leaving 0 bases not matched to a gene. The germline gives CDR1 SQVTM, CDR2 ANQGSEA. The CDR3 covers 13 residues. The CDR3, as DNA: TGCAGCGTTGAAAGGGGGCGCACAGATACGCAGTATTTT. Translating gives CSVERGRTDTQYF.

The V gene is TRBV19, the J gene TRBJ1-1, with D perhaps matching TRBD1 (5 bases). The V gene lost 5 bases and the J gene lost 0 bases, with 13 bases spanning the gap. Germline V gives CDR1 LNHDA, CDR2 SQIVND (reference sequence). The CDR3 sequence is 15 residues long. CDR3: CASSPRQLMNTEAFF. DNA of the CDR3: TGTGCCAGTAGTCCCAGACAGTTGATGAACACTGAAGCTTTCTTT.

The V and J genes are TRBV3-1 (or the pseudogene TRBV3-2) and TRBJ2-1, with D maybe TRBD1 (5 bases). V lost 4 bases and J 7 bases, leaving 11 bases between the germline ends. The CDR3 has 13 residues. CDR1 and CDR2 (germline): LGHDT, YNNKEL (reference sequence). CDR3 bases: TGTGCCAGCAGCCGGACAAGGCGGAATGAGCAGTTCTTC. This codes for CASSRTRRNEQFF.